This T cell receptor beta chain was profiled in a study of cytomegalovirus exposure and HLA in healthy donors. Regarding the study as a whole: Generally TCR sequences proved uncommon, though certain public TCRs appeared in numerous donors.

About this clone: Its antigen is not identified.

The V and J ends lost 4 bases and 0 bases respectively, with 14 bases between them. Germline CDR1 is SGDLS and CDR2 is YYNGEE. This CDR3 is 16 amino acids long. The method was immunoSEQ multiplex PCR; TCRdb's version includes in-frame clones alone and lacks a portion of them. This sample has about 160,000 clones, with approximately 86% found just once. The origin of this receptor is a woman under 30 in good health and CMV-seronegative. Input material: PBMCs. The chain combines TRBV9 with TRBJ1-3; tentative D call: TRBD1 (6 bases). CDR3 sequence: CASSLRGGDSGNTIYF. The CDR3 region has the DNA TGTGCCAGCAGCCTCAGGGGAGGGGACTCTGGAAACACCATATATTTT.